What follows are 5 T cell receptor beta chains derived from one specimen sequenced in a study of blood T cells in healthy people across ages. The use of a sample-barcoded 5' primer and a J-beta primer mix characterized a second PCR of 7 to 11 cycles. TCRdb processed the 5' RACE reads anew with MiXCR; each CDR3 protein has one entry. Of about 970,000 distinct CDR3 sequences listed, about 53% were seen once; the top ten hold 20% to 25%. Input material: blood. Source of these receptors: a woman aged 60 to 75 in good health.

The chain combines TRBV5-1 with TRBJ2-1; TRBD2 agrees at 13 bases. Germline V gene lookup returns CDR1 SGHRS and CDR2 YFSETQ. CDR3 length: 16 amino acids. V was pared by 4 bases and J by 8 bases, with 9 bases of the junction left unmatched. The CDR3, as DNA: TGCGCCAGCAGCCAGGGACTAGCGGGATTGTTTGATGAGCAGTTCTTC. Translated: CASSQGLAGLFDEQFF.

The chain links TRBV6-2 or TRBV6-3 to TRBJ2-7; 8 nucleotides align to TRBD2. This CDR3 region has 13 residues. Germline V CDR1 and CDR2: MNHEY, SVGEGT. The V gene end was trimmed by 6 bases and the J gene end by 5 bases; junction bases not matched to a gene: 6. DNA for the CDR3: TGTGCCAGCAGGCCGGGACTAGTCCACGAGCAGTACTTC. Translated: CASRPGLVHEQYF.

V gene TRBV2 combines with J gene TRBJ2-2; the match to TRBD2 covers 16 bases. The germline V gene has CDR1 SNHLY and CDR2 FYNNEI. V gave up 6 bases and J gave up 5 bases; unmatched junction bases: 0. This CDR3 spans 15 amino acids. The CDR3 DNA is TGTGCCAGCAGGGGACTAGCGGGAGGGACCGGGGAGCTGTTTTTT. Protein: CASRGLAGGTGELFF.

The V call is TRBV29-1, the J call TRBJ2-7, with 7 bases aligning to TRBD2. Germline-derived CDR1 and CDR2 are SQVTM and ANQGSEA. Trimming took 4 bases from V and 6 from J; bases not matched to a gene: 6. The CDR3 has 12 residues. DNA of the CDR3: TGCAGCGTTGCACTAGCGAACAGCGAGCAGTACTTC. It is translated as CSVALANSEQYF.

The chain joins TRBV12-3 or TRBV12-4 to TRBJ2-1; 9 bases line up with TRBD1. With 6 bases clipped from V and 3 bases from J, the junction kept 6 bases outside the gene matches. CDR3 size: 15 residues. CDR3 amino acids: CASSPTGQGYNEQFF. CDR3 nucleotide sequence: TGTGCCAGCAGCCCTACGGGACAGGGCTACAATGAGCAGTTCTTC.